Only a few counts were recorded for the clone carrying this T cell receptor (beta chain). This entry comes from a study of response to subunit inactivated influenza vaccine. A single record per CDR3 protein comes from TCRdb applying MiXCR to the RT-PCR reads. The data contain roughly 160,000 distinct CDR3 sequences, roughly 10% of them singletons. This CDR3 region has 15 residues. The germline gives CDR1 SGHRS, CDR2 YFSETQ. Trimming cost V 3 bases and J 4 bases; bases outside gene matches: 9. The chain joins TRBV5-1 to TRBJ2-7, with 8 bases identical to TRBD1. The clonotype originates from a man aged 50 to 69 who received an inactivated influenza vaccine. The starting material was CD8+ T cells sorted from PBMCs, obtained around 25 months after vaccination. The CDR3 region has the DNA TGCGCCAGCAGCTCTTATACAGGGGGGAATTACGAGCAGTACTTC. Amino acid sequence: CASSSYTGGNYEQYF.